This T cell receptor (beta chain) was sequenced in a study of blood T cell repertoires in COVID-19 (dated by TCRdb to between 2020 and 2021). Background for the entire study: Samples covering the acute and convalescent phases of COVID-19 were provided by collaborators in the United States, Italy and Spain. Sample metadata almost always included a de-identified subject ID, COVID-19 status, age in years and sex. Where available, HLA class I and class II types were obtained from metadata supplied by the sample provider rather than from assay-based typing. The samples were drawn from two sources: the first 160 participants of the ongoing ImmuneRACE study, and 950 to 1,500 subjects contributed by 6 global collaborators. The material from the prospective study consisted of cDNA or gDNA derived from T cells, B-cell-depleted T cells, or PBMCs. The repertoires were released in a freely available public database meant as a resource for research on the immune response to SARS-CoV-2. The dataset comprised deeply sampled blood TCRbeta repertoires from subjects exposed to, actively infected with, or recovered from COVID-19. Findings and caveats that apply to the study as a whole: How much clinical and demographic metadata was included differed by source and by participant, and the metadata was provided uncurated.

Here V drops 2 bases and J drops 5 bases, and the junction holds 4 bases not matched to any gene. The CDR3, cysteine through phenylalanine, is 14 amino acids long. The retained sequence is limited to the CDR3, 42 bases, with the frame set at the first base. The germline V gene provides CDR1 SGHTA and CDR2 FQGTGA. Points on this clone: The specificity of this receptor is unknown. No much larger clonotype is one base removed from it; base qualities were not supplied.

Each collaborating institution followed its own protocols to collect whole blood in K2EDTA tubes. For TCRbeta analysis, collaborators shipped samples in one of three forms: frozen whole blood, isolated PBMCs, or DNA extracted from either of those sample types. The immunoSEQ Assay, a bias-controlled multiplex PCR, was used to amplify TCRbeta CDR3 regions from genomic DNA. On the study's bioinformatics: The number of nucleated cells in each sample was estimated by amplification of reference gene primers within the assay. Sequence reads were collapsed and filtered to measure the absolute abundance of every unique TCRbeta CDR3 rearrangement. For each sample, productive Simpson clonality was calculated by taking the square root of Simpson's diversity index across productive rearrangements. Held by TCRdb, this immuneACCESS table contains in-frame sequences only and omits some clones. Under half of the omission traces to an unresolved V gene where checked; the cause of the rest is unknown. V and J calls and clone size are as listed in that table; D and trimming were resolved from the DNA. In this sample the table shows roughly 150,000 clones, over 75% of which occur a single time. In total, the top ten clones hold around 2.9% of the sample.

This clonotype was sampled from a man aged 50 to 59 with acute or convalescent COVID-19. The sequence joins TRBV7-3 to TRBJ2-7, and 9 bases in between align with TRBD2. The sequenced sample consisted of peripheral blood. The CDR3 here reads CASSLGGGAHEQYF. The nucleotide sequence is TGTGCCAGCAGCTTAGGCGGGGGGGCGCACGAGCAGTACTTC.